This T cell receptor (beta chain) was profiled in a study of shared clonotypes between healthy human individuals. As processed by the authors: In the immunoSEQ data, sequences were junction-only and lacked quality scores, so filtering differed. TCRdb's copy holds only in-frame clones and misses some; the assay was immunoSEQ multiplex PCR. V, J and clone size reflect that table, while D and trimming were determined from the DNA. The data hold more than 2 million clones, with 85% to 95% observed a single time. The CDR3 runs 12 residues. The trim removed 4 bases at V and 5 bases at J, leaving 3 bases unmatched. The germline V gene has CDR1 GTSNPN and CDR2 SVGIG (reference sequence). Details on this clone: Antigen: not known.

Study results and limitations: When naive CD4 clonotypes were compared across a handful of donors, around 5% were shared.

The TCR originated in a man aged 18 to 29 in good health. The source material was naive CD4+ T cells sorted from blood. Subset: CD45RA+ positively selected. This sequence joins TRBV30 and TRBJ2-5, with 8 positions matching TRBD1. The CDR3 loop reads CAWTGGQETQYF. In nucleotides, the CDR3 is TGTGCCTGGACAGGGGGCCAGGAGACCCAGTACTTC.